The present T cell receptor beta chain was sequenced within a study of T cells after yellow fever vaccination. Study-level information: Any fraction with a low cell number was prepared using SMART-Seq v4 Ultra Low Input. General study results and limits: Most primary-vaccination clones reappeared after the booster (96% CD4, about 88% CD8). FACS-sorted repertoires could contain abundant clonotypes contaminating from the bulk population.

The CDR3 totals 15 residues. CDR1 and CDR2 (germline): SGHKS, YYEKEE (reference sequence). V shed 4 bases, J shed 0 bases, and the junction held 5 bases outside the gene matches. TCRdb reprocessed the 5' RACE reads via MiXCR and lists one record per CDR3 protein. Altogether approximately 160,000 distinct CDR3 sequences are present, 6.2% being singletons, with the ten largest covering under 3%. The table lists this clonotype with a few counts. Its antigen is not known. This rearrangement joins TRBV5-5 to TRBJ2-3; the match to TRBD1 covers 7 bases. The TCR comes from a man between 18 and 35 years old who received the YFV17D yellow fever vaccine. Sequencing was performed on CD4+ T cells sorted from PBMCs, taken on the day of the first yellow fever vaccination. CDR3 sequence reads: CASSKDRLSTDTQYF. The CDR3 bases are TGTGCCAGCAGCAAGGACAGGCTTAGCACAGATACGCAGTATTTT.